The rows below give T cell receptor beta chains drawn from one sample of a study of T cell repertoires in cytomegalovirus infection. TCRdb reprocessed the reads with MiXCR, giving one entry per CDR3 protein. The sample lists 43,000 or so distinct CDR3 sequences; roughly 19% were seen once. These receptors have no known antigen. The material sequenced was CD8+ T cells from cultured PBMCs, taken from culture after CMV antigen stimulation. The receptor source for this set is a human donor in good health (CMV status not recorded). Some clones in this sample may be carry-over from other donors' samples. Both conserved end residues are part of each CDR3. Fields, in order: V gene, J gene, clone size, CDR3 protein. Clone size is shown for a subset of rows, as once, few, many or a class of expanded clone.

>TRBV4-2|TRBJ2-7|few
CASSQEGSGGHYEQYF
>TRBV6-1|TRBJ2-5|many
CASSEWLAGGLQETQYF
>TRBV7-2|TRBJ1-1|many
CASSPPGVMNTEAFF
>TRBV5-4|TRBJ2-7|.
CASSLAQGNFLGEDEQYF
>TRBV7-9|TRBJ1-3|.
CASSEPNSGNTIYF
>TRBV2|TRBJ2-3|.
CASRKVYSTDTQYF
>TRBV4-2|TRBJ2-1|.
CASSQVSVESSYNEQFF
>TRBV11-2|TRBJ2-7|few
CASSSTGFGEQYF
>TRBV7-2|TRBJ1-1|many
CASSLDGVITEAFF
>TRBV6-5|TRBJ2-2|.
CASSYKGSATGELFF
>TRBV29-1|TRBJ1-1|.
CSVTDRVNTEAFF
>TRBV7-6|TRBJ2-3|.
CVSSLMTSGGPDTQYF
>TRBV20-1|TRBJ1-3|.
CSALGPLSGNTIYF
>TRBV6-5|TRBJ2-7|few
CATWTGDYEQYF